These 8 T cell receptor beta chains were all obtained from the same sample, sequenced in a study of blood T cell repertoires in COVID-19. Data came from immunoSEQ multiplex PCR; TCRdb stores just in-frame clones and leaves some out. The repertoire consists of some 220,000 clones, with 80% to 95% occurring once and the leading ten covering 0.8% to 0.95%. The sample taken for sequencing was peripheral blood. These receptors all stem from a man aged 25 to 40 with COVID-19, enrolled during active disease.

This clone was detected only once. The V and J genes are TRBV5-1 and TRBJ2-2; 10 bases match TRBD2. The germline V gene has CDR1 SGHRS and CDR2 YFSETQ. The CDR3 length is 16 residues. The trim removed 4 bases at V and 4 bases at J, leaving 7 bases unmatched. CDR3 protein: CASSPTSGLGTGELFF. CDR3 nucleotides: TGCGCCAGCAGCCCGACTAGCGGGTTGGGCACCGGGGAGCTGTTTTTT.

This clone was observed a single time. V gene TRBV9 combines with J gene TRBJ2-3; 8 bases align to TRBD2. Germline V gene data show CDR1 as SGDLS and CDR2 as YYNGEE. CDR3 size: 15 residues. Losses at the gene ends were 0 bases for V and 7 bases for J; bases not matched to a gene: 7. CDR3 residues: CASSVAATSENTQYF. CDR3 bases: TGTGCCAGCAGCGTAGCAGCGACTAGCGAGAATACGCAGTATTTT.

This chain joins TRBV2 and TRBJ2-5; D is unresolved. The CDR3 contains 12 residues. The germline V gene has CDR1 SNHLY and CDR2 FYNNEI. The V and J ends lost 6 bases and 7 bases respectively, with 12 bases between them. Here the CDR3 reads CASSPPSGTQYF. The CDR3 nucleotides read TGTGCCAGCAGCCCCCCTAGTGGGACCCAGTACTTC. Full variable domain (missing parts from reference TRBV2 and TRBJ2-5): EPEVTQTPSHQVTQMGQEVILRCVPISNHLYFYWYRQILGQKVEFLVSFYNNEISEKSEIFDDQFSVERPDGSNFTLKIRSTKLEDSAMYFCASSPPSGTQYFGPGTRLLVL.

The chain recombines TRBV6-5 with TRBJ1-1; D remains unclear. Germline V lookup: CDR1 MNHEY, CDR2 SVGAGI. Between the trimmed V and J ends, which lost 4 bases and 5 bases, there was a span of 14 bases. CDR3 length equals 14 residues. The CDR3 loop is CASSSDPGRTEAFF. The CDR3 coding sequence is TGTGCCAGCAGTTCCGACCCCGGCAGGACTGAAGCTTTCTTT.

The CDR3 here is CAWSTESGSPLHF. CDR3 coding DNA: TGTGCCTGGTCCACAGAATCTGGATCACCCCTCCACTTT. The genes are TRBV30 and TRBJ1-6, with D hard to call. V shed 5 bases and J shed 10 bases, with 15 bases lying between them. Germline values: CDR1 GTSNPN, CDR2 SVGIG (reference sequence). The CDR3 is made up of 13 amino acids. Full variable domain (remainder filled in from reference TRBV30 and TRBJ1-6): SQTIHQWPATLVQPVGSPLSLECTVEGTSNPNLYWYRQAAGRGLQLLFYSVGIGQISSEVPQNLSASRPQDRQFILSSKKLLLSDSGFYLCAWSTESGSPLHFGNGTRLTVT.

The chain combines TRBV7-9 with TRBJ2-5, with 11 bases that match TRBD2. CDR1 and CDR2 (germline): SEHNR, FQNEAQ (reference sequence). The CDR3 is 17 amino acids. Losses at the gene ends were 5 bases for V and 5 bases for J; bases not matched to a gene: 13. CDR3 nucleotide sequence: TGTGCCAGCAGCCTAACCCTACTAGCGGGGGAGTTGGAGACCCAGTACTTC. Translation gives CASSLTLLAGELETQYF.

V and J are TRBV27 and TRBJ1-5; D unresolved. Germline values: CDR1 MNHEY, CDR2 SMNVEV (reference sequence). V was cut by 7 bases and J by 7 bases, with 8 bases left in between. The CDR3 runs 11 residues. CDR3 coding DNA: TGTGCCAGCAAGCAGGTCCAGCCCCAGCATTTT. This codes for CASKQVQPQHF.

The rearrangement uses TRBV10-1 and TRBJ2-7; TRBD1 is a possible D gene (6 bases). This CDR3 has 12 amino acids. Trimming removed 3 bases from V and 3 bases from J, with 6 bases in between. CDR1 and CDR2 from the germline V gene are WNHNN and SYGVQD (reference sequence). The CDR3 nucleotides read TGCGCCAGCAGTGAACAGGGCTACGAGCAGTACTTC. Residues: CASSEQGYEQYF.